The clone carrying this TCR beta chain occurred a few times. The antigen remains unidentified. This may be a read error, as it is one base from a much larger clone. The sample is drawn from a study of T-cell memory formation after mild COVID-19. Study as a whole: The two donors had largely donor-specific TCR clusters.

One entry per CDR3 protein, called by TCRdb with MiXCR from the 5' RACE reads. The table records 360,000 or so distinct CDR3 sequences, under 30% of them present only once. Germline CDR1 and CDR2: SEHNR and FQNEAQ (reference sequence). The CDR3 consists of 15 residues. With V trimmed by 3 bases and J by 6 bases, 5 bases remained unmatched. Study results and limitations: Some clones that responded turned up in pre-infection memory, which suggests that cross-reactive memory joined in. Mostly located in CM and EM were contracting CD4+ clones, with contracting CD8+ clones located in EMRA. Balance between CD4 and CD8 was seen in clones contracting day 15 to 85, and a CD4+ lean was seen in later expanders.

The receptor was derived from an adult woman who had mild COVID-19 (a few samples of this study predate the infection). Cell type and time point are not known. Sequenced sample: PBMCs or a T cell subset sorted from them (not recorded which). The chain recombines TRBV7-9 with TRBJ2-1, with TRBD2 identical over 10 bases. The CDR3, as DNA: TGTGCCAGCAGCTTTGCTAGCGGGAGACTCAATGAGCAGTTCTTC. Its protein is CASSFASGRLNEQFF.